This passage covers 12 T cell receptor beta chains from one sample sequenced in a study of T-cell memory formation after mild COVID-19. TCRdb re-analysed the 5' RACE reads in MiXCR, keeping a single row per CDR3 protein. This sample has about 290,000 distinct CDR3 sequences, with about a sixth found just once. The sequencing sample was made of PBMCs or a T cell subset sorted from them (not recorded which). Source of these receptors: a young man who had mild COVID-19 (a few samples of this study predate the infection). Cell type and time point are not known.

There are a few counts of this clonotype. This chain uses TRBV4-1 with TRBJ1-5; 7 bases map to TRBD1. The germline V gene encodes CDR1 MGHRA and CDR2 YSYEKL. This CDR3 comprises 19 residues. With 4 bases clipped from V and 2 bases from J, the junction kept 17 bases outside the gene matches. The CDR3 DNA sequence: TGCGCCAGCAGCCCCAACACTGGACAGGCAGGTTCGGGCAATCAGCCCCAGCATTTT. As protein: CASSPNTGQAGSGNQPQHF.

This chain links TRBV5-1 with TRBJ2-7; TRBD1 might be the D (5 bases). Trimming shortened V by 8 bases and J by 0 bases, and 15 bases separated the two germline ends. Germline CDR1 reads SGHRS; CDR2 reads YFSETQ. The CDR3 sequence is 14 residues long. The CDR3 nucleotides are TGCGCCAGTACCCGGGCAGGGCACTCCTACGAGCAGTACTTC. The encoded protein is CASTRAGHSYEQYF.

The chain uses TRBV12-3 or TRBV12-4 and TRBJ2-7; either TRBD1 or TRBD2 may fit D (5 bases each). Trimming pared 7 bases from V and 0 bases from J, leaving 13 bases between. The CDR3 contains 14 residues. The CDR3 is CASNPGLSSYEQYF. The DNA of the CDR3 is TGTGCCAGCAATCCGGGGCTCAGCTCCTACGAGCAGTACTTC.

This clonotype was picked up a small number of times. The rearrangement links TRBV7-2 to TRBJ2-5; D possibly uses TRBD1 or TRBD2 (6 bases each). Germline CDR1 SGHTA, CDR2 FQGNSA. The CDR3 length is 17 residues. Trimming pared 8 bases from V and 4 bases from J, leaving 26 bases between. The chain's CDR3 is CASGAWGAGAFGETQYF. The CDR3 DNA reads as TGTGCCAGCGGCGCCTGGGGGGCTGGGGCGTTTGGAGAGACCCAGTACTTC.

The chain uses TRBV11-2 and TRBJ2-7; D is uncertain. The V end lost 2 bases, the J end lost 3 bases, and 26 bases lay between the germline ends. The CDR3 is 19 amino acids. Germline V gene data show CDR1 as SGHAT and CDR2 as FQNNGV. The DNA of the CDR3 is TGTGCCAGCAGCTTACGACCGGTTACCTTCAGACGGTTAGACTACGAGCAGTACTTC. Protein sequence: CASSLRPVTFRRLDYEQYF.

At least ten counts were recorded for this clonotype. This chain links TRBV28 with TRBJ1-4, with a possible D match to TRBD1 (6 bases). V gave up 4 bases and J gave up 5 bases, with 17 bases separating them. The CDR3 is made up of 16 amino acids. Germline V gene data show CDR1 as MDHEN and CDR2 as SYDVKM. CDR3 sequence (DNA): TGTGCCAGCAGTTCTCCGGGGATGGGGGCGAATGAAAAACTGTTTTTT. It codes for CASSSPGMGANEKLFF.

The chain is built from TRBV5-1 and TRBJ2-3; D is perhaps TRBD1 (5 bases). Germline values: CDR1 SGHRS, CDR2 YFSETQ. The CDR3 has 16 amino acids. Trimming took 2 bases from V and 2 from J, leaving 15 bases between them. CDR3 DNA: TGCGCCAGCAGCTTAGGGGCCGGGCCACCCACAGATACGCAGTATTTT. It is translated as CASSLGAGPPTDTQYF.

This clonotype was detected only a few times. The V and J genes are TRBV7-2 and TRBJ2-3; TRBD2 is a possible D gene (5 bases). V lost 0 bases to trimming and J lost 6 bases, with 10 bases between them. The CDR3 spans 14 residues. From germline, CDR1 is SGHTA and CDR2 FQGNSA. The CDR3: CASSLAWRRDTQYF. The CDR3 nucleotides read TGTGCCAGCAGCTTAGCTTGGCGGAGGGATACGCAGTATTTT. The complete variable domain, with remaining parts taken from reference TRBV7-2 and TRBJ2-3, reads GAGVSQSPSNKVTEKGKDVELRCDPISGHTALYWYRQSLGQGLEFLIYFQGNSAPDKSGLPSDRFSAERTGGSVSTLTIQRTQQEDSAVYLCASSLAWRRDTQYFGPGTRLTVL.

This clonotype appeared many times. The CDR3: CASSLQNTEAFF. DNA for the CDR3: TGTGCCAGCAGTTTACAGAACACTGAAGCTTTCTTT. The chain employs TRBV12-3 or TRBV12-4 and TRBJ1-1, with D uncertain. Trimming stripped 2 bases from V and 1 base from J, with 2 bases between. CDR3 length: 12 amino acids.

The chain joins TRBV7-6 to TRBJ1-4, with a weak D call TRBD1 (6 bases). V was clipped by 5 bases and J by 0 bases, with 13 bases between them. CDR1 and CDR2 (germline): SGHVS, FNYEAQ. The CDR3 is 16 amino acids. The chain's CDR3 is CASSETGFATNEKLFF. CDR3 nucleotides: TGTGCCAGCAGCGAGACAGGTTTTGCAACTAATGAAAAACTGTTTTTT.

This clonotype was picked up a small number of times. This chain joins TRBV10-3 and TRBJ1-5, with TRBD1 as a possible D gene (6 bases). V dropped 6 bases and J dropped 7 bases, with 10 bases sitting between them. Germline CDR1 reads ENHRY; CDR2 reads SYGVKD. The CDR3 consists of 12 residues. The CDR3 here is CAISEGGQPQHF. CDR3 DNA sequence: TGTGCCATCAGCGAGGGGGGGCAGCCCCAGCATTTT.

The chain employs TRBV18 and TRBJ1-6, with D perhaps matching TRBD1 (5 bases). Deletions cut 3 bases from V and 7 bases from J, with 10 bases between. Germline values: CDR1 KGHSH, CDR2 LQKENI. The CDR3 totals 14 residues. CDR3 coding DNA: TGTGCCAGCTCACCGGGACCGAGAAATTCACCCCTCCACTTT. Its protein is CASSPGPRNSPLHF.